This T cell receptor (beta chain) was recovered during a study of identical twins. Study observations and caveats: Findings depended on cross-sectional statistics rather than tracking the same donors. Among beta out-of-frame sequences, excess sharing between twins appeared weaker. The abundant beta clonotypes from cord blood had fewer insertions, and memory repertoires had none of this.

Germline V lookup: CDR1 MNHEY, CDR2 SMNVEV (reference sequence). V was trimmed by 6 bases and J by 0 bases, leaving 8 bases between them. The CDR3 contains 13 residues. This clonotype occurred many times. The antigen remains unidentified. From the 5' RACE reads, TCRdb called clonotypes with MiXCR, one entry per CDR3 protein. Of about 330,000 distinct CDR3 sequences listed, 9% to 15% are singletons. These data also formed part of another study, on yellow fever vaccine responses in identical twins.

Sequenced sample: CD8+ T cells sorted from blood. J is TRBJ1-1 and V is TRBV27; TRBD1 is a possible D gene (5 bases). The TCR was taken from a woman aged 18-29 years in good health. Here the CDR3 DNA reads TGTGCCAGCAGGCCGGGGCTGAACACTGAAGCTTTCTTT. Its protein product is CASRPGLNTEAFF.